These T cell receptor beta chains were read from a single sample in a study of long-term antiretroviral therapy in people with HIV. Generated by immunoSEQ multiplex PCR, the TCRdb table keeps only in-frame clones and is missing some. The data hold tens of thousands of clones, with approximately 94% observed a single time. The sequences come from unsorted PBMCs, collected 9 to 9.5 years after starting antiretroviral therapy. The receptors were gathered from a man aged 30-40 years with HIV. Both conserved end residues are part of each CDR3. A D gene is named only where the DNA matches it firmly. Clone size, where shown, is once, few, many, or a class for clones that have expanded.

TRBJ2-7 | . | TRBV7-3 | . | CASSFTTMGPFGEQYF | TGTGCCAGCAGCTTTACGACCATGGGGCCCTTCGGAGAGCAGTACTTC
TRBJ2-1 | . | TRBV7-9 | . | CASSPGTNEQFF | TGTGCCAGCAGCCCTGGGACAAATGAGCAGTTCTTC
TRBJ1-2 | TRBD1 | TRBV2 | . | CASRRPGQGSHYGYTF | TGTGCCAGCAGAAGGCCGGGACAGGGGTCGCACTATGGCTACACCTTC
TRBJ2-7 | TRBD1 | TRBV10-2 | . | CASSATPSGGENEQYF | TGCGCCAGCAGTGCCACCCCCTCAGGGGGCGAGAACGAGCAGTACTTC
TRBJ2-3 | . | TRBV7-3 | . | CASRWGTDTQYF | TGTGCCAGCAGGTGGGGCACAGATACGCAGTATTTT
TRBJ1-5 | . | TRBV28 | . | CASSLNDRSQPQHF | TGTGCCAGCAGTTTAAATGACAGGAGCCAGCCCCAGCATTTT
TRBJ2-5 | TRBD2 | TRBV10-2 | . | CASSSLAGVETQYF | TGCGCCAGCAGTAGTCTAGCGGGGGTAGAGACCCAGTACTTC
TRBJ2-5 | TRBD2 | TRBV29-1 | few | CSVQRGGGSETQYF | TGCAGCGTCCAACGCGGCGGGGGGTCGGAGACCCAGTACTTC
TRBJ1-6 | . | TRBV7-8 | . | CASNKRQDNSPLHF | TGTGCCAGCAACAAAAGACAGGATAATTCACCCCTCCACTTT
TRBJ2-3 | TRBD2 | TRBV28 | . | CASSLTTGTSRGDTQYF | TGTGCCAGCAGTTTAACAACCGGGACTAGTCGAGGAGATACGCAGTATTTT
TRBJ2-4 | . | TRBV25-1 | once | CASSDQGTKNIQYF | TGTGCCAGCAGTGATCAGGGTACCAAAAACATTCAGTACTTC
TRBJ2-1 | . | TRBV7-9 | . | CASSLGRDNEQFF | TGTGCCAGCAGCCTGGGACGCGACAATGAGCAGTTCTTC
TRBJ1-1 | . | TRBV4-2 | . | CASSQDEGMGNTEAFF | TGTGCCAGCAGCCAAGATGAGGGGATGGGGAACACTGAAGCTTTCTTT
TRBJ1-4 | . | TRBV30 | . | CAWSGLEARRKGEKLFF | TGTGCCTGGAGTGGGCTTGAGGCACGGCGAAAAGGAGAAAAACTGTTTTTT
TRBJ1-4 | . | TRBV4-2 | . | CASTHHVRGGGDEKLFF | TGTGCCAGCACCCACCATGTCCGGGGAGGAGGAGACGAAAAACTGTTTTTT
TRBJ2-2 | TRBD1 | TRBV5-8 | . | CASSLAGGRIGDAGELFF | TGTGCCAGCAGCTTGGCAGGGGGCAGAATAGGAGACGCCGGGGAGCTGTTTTTT
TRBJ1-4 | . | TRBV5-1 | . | CASSERGAGEKLFF | TGCGCCAGCAGCGAGAGAGGCGCCGGTGAAAAACTGTTTTTT
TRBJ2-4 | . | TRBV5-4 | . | CASSLAQKNIQYF | TGTGCCAGCAGCTTGGCGCAGAAAAACATTCAGTACTTC
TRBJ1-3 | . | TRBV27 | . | CASSSGTRNTIYF | TGTGCCAGCAGTTCCGGGACAAGAAACACCATATATTTT
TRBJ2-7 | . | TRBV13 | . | CASSGGLGSYEQYF | TGTGCCAGCAGCGGGGGGCTAGGTTCCTACGAGCAGTACTTC
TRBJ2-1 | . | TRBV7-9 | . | CASSLGGAFNEQFF | TGTGCCAGCAGCTTAGGTGGGGCCTTTAATGAGCAGTTCTTC
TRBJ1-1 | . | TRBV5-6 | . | CASSLWTPPTNTEAFF | TGTGCCAGCAGCCTATGGACACCACCAACGAACACTGAAGCTTTCTTT
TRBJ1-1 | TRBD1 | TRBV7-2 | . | CASKGQGGVSTEAFF | TGTGCCAGCAAAGGACAGGGCGGGGTGAGCACTGAAGCTTTCTTT
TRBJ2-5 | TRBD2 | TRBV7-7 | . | CASSPSGVAQETQYF | TGTGCTAGCAGCCCTAGCGGGGTGGCCCAAGAGACCCAGTACTTC
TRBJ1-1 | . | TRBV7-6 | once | CASSFLSGWETATEAFF | TGTGCCAGCAGCTTTCTTAGTGGCTGGGAGACTGCCACTGAAGCTTTCTTT
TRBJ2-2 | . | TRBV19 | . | CAITVSPGGELFF | TGTGCCATCACCGTCTCGCCGGGCGGGGAGCTGTTTTTT
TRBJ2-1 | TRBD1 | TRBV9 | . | CASTGTGSSVQYNEQFF | TGTGCCAGCACAGGGACAGGGTCTTCGGTCCAGTACAATGAGCAGTTCTTC
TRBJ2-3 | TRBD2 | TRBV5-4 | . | CASRRTSGGAKDTQYF | TGTGCCAGCAGGCGTACTAGCGGGGGGGCGAAAGATACGCAGTATTTT
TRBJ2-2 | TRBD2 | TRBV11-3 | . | CASSSGLAGNTGELFF | TGTGCCAGCAGCTCGGGACTAGCGGGGAACACCGGGGAGCTGTTTTTT
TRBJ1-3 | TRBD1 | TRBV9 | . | CASSVTGGSGNTIYF | TGTGCCAGCAGCGTAACAGGGGGGTCTGGAAACACCATATATTTT
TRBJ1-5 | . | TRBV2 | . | CASTPRRDRDDQPQHF | TGTGCCAGCACACCCCGACGCGACAGAGACGATCAGCCCCAGCATTTT
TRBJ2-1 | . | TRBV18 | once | CASSRQVSEQFF | TGTGCCAGCTCCCGTCAGGTCTCTGAGCAGTTCTTC
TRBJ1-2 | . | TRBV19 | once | CASIKGNRYNYGYTF | TGTGCCAGCATCAAAGGGAACAGGTATAACTATGGCTACACCTTC
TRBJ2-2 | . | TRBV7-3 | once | CASSKTANTGELFF | TGTGCCAGCAGCAAAACAGCGAACACCGGGGAGCTGTTTTTT
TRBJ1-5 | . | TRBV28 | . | CASSFGGIRNQPQHF | TGTGCCAGCAGTTTTGGAGGAATCCGCAATCAGCCCCAGCATTTT
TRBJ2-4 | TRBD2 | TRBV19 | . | CASSIVGLAGASLAKNIQYF | TGTGCCAGTAGTATAGTGGGACTAGCGGGGGCCTCTTTAGCCAAAAACATTCAGTACTTC
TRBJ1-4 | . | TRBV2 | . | CASGSEPQAGKLFF | TGTGCCAGCGGCTCGGAACCTCAAGCGGGAAAACTGTTTTTT
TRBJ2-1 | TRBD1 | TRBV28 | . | CASSLSGQGIDEQFF | TGTGCCAGCAGTTTGTCGGGACAGGGAATCGATGAGCAGTTCTTC
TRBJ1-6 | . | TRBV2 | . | CASTRPGGESPLHF | TGTGCCAGCACTCGACCGGGGGGGGAATCACCCCTCCACTTT
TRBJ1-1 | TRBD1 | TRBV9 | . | CASSETGAGEAFF | TGTGCCAGCAGCGAGACAGGGGCGGGTGAAGCTTTCTTT
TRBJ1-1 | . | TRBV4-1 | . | CASSQGSLGDLGASFF | TGCGCCAGCAGCCAAGGTAGTCTCGGAGACCTAGGTGCATCTTTCTTT
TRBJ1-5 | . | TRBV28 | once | CASRRVRAPRESLPQHF | TGTGCCAGCAGACGAGTAAGGGCTCCCCGGGAGTCGTTGCCCCAGCATTTT
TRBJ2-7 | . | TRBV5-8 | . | CASSLGWAYEQYF | TGTGCCAGCAGCTTGGGTTGGGCCTACGAGCAGTACTTC
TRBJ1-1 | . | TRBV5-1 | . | CASSFRMNTEAFF | TGCGCCAGCAGCTTCCGCATGAACACTGAAGCTTTCTTT
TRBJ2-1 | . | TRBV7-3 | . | CASSAQSSEQFF | TGTGCCAGCAGCGCCCAGTCCTCTGAGCAGTTCTTC
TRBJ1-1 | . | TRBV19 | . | CASSIRAVGRLTGTEAFF | TGTGCCAGTAGTATAAGAGCGGTTGGCCGCCTGACGGGCACTGAAGCTTTCTTT
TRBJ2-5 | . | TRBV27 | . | CASSLGVDTPRGETQYF | TGTGCCAGCAGTTTAGGGGTGGACACCCCCCGTGGGGAGACCCAGTACTTC
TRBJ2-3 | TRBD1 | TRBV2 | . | CASSEEQGVRTDTQYF | TGTGCCAGCAGTGAAGAACAGGGGGTTCGCACAGATACGCAGTATTTT
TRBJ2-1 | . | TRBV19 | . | CASTSVGQGPYNEQFF | .
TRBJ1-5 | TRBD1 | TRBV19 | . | CARLTGPNQPQHF | TGTGCCAGACTGACAGGGCCCAATCAGCCCCAGCATTTT
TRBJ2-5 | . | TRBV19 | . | CASSGESLQTQYF | TGTGCCAGTAGTGGGGAGAGTCTGCAGACCCAGTACTTC
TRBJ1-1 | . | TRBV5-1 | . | CASRFEGAEAFF | TGCGCCAGCAGATTTGAGGGCGCTGAAGCTTTCTTT
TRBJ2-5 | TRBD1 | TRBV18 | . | CASSLRGPKGQETQYF | TGTGCCAGCTCACTCAGGGGGCCGAAGGGTCAAGAGACCCAGTACTTC
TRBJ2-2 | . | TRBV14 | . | CASSAHRSNTGELFF | TGTGCCAGCAGCGCACATCGATCGAACACCGGGGAGCTGTTTTTT